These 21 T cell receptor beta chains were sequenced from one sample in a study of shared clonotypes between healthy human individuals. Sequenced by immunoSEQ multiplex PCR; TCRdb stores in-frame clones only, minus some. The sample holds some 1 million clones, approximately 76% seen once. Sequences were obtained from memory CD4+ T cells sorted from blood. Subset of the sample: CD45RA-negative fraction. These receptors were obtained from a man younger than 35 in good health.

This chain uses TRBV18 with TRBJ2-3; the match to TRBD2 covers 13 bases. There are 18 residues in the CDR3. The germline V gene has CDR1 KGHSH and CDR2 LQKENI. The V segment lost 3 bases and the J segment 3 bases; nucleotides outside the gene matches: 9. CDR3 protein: CASSPRGTSGALTDTQYF. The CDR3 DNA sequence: TGTGCCAGCTCACCGAGGGGGACTAGCGGGGCTTTAACAGATACGCAGTATTTT.

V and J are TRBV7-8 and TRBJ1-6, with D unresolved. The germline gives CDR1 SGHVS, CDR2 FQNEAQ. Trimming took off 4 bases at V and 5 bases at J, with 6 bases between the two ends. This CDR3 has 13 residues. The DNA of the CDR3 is TGTGCCAGCAGCTCATCACATAATTCACCCCTCCACTTT. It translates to CASSSSHNSPLHF.

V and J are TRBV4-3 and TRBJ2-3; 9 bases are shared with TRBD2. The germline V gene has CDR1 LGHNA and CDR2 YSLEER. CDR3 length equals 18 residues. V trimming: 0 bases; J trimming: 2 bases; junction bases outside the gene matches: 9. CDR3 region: CASSQDGTSGPFTDTQYF. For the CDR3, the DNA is TGCGCCAGCAGCCAAGATGGTACTAGCGGGCCTTTCACAGATACGCAGTATTTT.

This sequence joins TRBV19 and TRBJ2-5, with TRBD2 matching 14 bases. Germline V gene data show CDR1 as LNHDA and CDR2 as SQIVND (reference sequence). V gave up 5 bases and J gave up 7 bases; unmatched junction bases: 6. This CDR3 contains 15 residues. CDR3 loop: CASSGGLAGEGTQYF. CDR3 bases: TGTGCCAGTAGTGGGGGACTAGCGGGAGAGGGGACCCAGTACTTC.

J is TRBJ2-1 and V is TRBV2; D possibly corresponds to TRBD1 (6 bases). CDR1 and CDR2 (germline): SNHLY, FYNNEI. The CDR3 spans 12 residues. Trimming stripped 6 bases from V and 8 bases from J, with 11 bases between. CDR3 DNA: TGTGCCAGCAGACAAGACAGGTATGAGCAGTTCTTC. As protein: CASRQDRYEQFF.

CDR3 region: CASSYGRAGDTQYF. CDR3 in DNA: TGTGCCAGCAGTTACGGGCGGGCCGGCGATACGCAGTATTTT. This rearrangement joins TRBV6-5 to TRBJ2-3; D perhaps matches TRBD2 (5 bases). Germline V gene data show CDR1 as MNHEY and CDR2 as SVGAGI. The CDR3 is 14 amino acids. The V end lost 2 bases, the J end lost 6 bases, and 12 bases lay between the germline ends.

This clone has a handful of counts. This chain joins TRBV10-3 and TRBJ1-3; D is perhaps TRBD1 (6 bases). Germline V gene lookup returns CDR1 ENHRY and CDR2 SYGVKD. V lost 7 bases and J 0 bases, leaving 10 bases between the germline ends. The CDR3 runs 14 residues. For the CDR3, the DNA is TGTGCCATCAAGGGGGAGGGCTCTGGAAACACCATATATTTT. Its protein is CAIKGEGSGNTIYF.

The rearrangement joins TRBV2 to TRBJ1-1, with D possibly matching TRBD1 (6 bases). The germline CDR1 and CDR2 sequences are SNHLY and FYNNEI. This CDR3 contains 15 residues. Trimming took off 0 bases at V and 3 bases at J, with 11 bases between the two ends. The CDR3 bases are TGTGCCAGCAGTGAAGCGCGGGGACAATACACTGAAGCTTTCTTT. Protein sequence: CASSEARGQYTEAFF.

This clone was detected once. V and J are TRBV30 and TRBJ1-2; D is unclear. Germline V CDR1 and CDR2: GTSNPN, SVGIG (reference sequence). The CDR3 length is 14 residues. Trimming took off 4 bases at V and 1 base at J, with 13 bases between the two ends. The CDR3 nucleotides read TGTGCCTGGAAAACAAGATCCGTTAACTATGGCTACACCTTC. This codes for CAWKTRSVNYGYTF.

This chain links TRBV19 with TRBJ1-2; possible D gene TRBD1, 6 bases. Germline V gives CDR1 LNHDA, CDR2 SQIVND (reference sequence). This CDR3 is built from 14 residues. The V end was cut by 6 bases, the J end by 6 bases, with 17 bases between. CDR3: CASRPPGGADGYTF. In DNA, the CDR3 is TGTGCCAGTAGACCACCCGGGGGGGCAGATGGCTACACCTTC.

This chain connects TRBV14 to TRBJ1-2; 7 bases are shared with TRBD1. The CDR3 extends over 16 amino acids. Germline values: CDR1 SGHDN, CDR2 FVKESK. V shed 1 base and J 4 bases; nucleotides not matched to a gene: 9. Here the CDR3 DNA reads TGTGCCAGCAGCCAAGTCGGGAGGGGGCCCATCTATGGCTACACCTTC. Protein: CASSQVGRGPIYGYTF.

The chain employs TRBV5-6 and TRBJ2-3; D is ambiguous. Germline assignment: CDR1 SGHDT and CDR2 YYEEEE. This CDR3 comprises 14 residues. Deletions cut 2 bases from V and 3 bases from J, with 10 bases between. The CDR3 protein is CASSFPRSTDTQYF. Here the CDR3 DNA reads TGTGCCAGCAGCTTCCCCCGCTCTACAGATACGCAGTATTTT. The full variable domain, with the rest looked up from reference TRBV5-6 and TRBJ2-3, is DAGVTQSPTHLIKTRGQQVTLRCSPKSGHDTVSWYQQALGQGPQFIFQYYEEEERQRGNFPDRFSGHQFPNYSSELNVNALLLGDSALYLCASSFPRSTDTQYFGPGTRLTVL.

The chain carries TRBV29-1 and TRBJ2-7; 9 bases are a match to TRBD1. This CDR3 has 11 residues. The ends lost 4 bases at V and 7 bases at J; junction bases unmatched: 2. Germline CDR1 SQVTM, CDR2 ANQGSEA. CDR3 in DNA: TGCAGCGTTGGGGGACAGGGAGAGCAGTACTTC. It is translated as CSVGGQGEQYF.

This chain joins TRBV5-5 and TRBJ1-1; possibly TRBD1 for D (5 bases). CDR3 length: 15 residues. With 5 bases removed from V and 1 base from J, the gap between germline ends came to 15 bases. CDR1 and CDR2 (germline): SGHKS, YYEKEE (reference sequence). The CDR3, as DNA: TGTGCCAGCAGTGATCAGGGTCGAGGGAACACTGAAGCTTTCTTT. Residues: CASSDQGRGNTEAFF.

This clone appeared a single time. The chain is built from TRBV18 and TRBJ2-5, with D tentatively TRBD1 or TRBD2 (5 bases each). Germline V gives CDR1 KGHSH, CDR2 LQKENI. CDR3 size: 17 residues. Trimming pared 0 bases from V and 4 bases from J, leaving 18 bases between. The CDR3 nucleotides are TGTGCCAGCTCACCACCCGAGGGACGGAAAAGTCGAGAGACCCAGTACTTC. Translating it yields CASSPPEGRKSRETQYF.

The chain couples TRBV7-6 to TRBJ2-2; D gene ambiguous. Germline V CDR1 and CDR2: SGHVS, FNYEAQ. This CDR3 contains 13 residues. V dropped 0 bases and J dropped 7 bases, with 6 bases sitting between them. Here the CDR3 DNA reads TGTGCCAGCAGCTTAGCGCATGGCGGGGAGCTGTTTTTT. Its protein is CASSLAHGGELFF.

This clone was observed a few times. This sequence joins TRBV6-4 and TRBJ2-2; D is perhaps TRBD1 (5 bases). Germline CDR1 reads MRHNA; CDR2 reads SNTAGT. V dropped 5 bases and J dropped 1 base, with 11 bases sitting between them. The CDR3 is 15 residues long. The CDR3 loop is CASSPGMRNTGELFF. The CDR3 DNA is TGTGCCAGCAGTCCAGGGATGAGGAACACCGGGGAGCTGTTTTTT.

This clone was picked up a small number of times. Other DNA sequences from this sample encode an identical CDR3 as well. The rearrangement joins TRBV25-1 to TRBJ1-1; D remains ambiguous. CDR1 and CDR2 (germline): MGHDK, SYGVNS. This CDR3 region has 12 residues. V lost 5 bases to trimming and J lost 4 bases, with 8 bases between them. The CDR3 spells CASSSLGTEAFF. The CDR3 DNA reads TGTGCCAGCAGTTCGTTGGGCACTGAAGCTTTCTTT.

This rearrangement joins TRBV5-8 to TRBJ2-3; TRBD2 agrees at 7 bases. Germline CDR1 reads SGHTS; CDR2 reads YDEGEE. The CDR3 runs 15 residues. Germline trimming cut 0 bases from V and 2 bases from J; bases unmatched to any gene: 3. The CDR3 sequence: CASSLVLAATDTQYF. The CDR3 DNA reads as TGTGCCAGCAGCTTGGTCCTAGCGGCCACAGATACGCAGTATTTT. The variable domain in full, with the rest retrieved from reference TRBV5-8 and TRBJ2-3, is EAGVTQSPTHLIKTRGQQATLRCSPISGHTSVYWYQQALGLGLQFLLWYDEGEERNRGNFPPRFSGRQFPNYSSELNVNALELEDSALYLCASSLVLAATDTQYFGPGTRLTVL.

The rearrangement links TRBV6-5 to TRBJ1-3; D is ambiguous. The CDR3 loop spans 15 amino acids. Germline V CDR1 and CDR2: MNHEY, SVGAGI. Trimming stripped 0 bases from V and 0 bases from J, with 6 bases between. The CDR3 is CASSYSSDSGNTIYF. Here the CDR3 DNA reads TGTGCCAGCAGTTACTCGTCAGACTCTGGAAACACCATATATTTT.

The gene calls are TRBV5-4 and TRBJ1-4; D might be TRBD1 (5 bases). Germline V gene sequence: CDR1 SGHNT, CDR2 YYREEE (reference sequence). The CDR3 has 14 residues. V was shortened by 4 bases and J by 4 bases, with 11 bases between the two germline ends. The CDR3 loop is CASSLGALNEKLFF. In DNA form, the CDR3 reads TGTGCCAGCAGCCTCGGGGCCCTTAATGAAAAACTGTTTTTT.